Following are 8 T cell receptor beta chains from one sample sequenced in a study of blood T cell repertoires in COVID-19. The table came from immunoSEQ multiplex PCR; TCRdb's copy has only in-frame clones and leaves some out. The sample gives fewer than 200,000 clones, approximately 92% of which show up once; approximately 0.48% is in the top ten. What was sequenced was peripheral blood. Receptors were obtained from a man aged 50 to 60 with acute or convalescent COVID-19.

The chain combines TRBV6-6 with TRBJ2-3; D is unresolved. Trimming removed 2 bases from V and 4 bases from J, with 13 bases in between. The CDR3 is 15 amino acids. Per germline, CDR1 MNHNY and CDR2 SVGAGI (reference sequence). The CDR3 loop is CASSYPSGSPDTQYF. Written as DNA, the CDR3 is TGTGCCAGCAGTTACCCCTCAGGTAGTCCAGATACGCAGTATTTT.

The chain has TRBV2 and TRBJ1-5; maybe TRBD1 (5 bases). V gave up 8 bases and J gave up 4 bases, with 12 bases separating them. The V gene's germline CDR1 is SNHLY and CDR2 FYNNEI. This CDR3 is 13 amino acids long. The CDR3 nucleotides read TGTGCCAGCGAATCAGGGAATAATCAGCCCCAGCATTTT. Encoded protein: CASESGNNQPQHF.

The J gene is TRBJ2-2, the V gene TRBV29-1; the D is unclear. V was clipped by 4 bases and J by 4 bases, with 13 bases between them. CDR3 length equals 14 residues. Germline lookup yields CDR1 SQVTM and CDR2 ANQGSEA. CDR3 protein: CSVAGGLPTGELFF. CDR3 in DNA: TGCAGCGTTGCTGGCGGCCTCCCCACCGGGGAGCTGTTTTTT.

The chain combines TRBV28 with TRBJ2-7, with 7 bases that match TRBD2. There are 14 residues in the CDR3. Germline V gene sequence: CDR1 MDHEN, CDR2 SYDVKM. J lost 1 base, V lost 2 bases, and 2 bases had no gene match. The CDR3 region has the DNA TGTGCCAGCAGTTTAGCGGGAGCGTCCTACGAGCAGTACTTC. This encodes CASSLAGASYEQYF.

This rearrangement joins TRBV2 to TRBJ2-3; 8 bases match TRBD2. Germline V gene data show CDR1 as SNHLY and CDR2 as FYNNEI. The CDR3 extends over 20 amino acids. V was clipped by 6 bases and J by 0 bases; unmatched bases: 20. CDR3 protein: CASRPPGLDIPLSSTDTQYF. The CDR3 DNA reads TGTGCCAGCAGACCTCCGGGACTAGATATTCCACTCTCTAGCACAGATACGCAGTATTTT.

The J gene is TRBJ1-1, the V gene TRBV15, with D perhaps matching TRBD1 (5 bases). V lost 0 bases, J lost 6 bases, and 14 bases lay in between. This CDR3 region has 15 residues. The V gene's germline CDR1 is LNHNV and CDR2 YYDKDF (reference sequence). DNA of the CDR3: TGTGCCACCAGCAGAGACCGGGGGGAATTCGCTGAAGCTTTCTTT. Its protein is CATSRDRGEFAEAFF.

The chain combines TRBV7-2 with TRBJ1-2, with TRBD1 matching over 8 bases. Per the germline V gene, CDR1 is SGHTA and CDR2 is FQGNSA. The CDR3 loop spans 15 amino acids. V lost 1 base, J lost 5 bases, and 6 bases stayed unmatched. CDR3 in amino acids: CASSLVPGGEYGYTF. Written as DNA, the CDR3 is TGTGCCAGCAGCTTAGTGCCAGGGGGCGAATATGGCTACACCTTC.

This clone appeared a single time. The V call is TRBV4-1, the J call TRBJ2-3; D perhaps matches TRBD1 (5 bases). V lost 3 bases, J lost 2 bases, and 12 bases lay in between. There are 15 residues in the CDR3. CDR1 and CDR2 from the germline V gene are MGHRA and YSYEKL. CDR3 residues: CASSQITGLTDTQYF. The CDR3 coding sequence is TGCGCCAGCAGCCAGATAACAGGCCTCACAGATACGCAGTATTTT.